This TCR beta chain was documented in a study of T-cell reconstitution after alpha-beta-depleted transplantation in children (dated by TCRdb to 2016 to 2017). For the wider study: Using TCR repertoire profiling, the study followed T-cell immune reconstitution in a quantitative way in children after TCRalphabeta/CD19-depleted allogeneic hematopoietic cell transplantation.

Preparation of the library involved PCR. Sequencing instrument: Illumina HiSeq 2500. Molecular barcoding was employed in the preparation of TCR libraries, with unique molecular identifiers being used to normalize TCRbeta repertoire quantification. Starting from the raw public reads, TCRdb applied fastp trimming at Q25, assembled clones with MiXCR and retained in-frame beta chains. Rows are combined by CDR3 protein, so each entry shows the most common genes and DNA. Here the sample has 500,000 or so distinct CDR3 sequences; approximately 30% occur a single time. Clones ranked in the top ten supply 2% to 2.5% of the sample. The junction shows trimming of 0 bases on V and 3 bases on J, plus 9 bases between the germline ends. From cysteine to phenylalanine, the CDR3 is 16 amino acids long. The DNA shown is the 48-base CDR3, in frame from base 1. CDR1 and CDR2 (KGHSH, LQKENI) derive from the germline V gene.

This clonotype was found a few times. Its antigen is still unknown. There are no base qualities to consult, and no much larger clone falls within one base. This specimen consisted of PBMCs from the stem cell graft donor, obtained from the stem cell graft. The sequence derives from a human donor who donated a stem cell graft to a child with aplastic anemia. The chain was built from TRBV18 and TRBJ2-6, with TRBD2 as a weak D call on 6 bases. The CDR3 reads as follows: CASSPPGGSGANVLTF. The DNA is TGTGCCAGCTCACCACCGGGGGGAAGTGGGGCCAACGTCCTGACTTTC.